Below are 30 T cell receptor beta chains sequenced from a single sample in a study of blood T cell repertoires in COVID-19. TCRdb's table, derived via immunoSEQ multiplex PCR, lists solely in-frame clones and lacks some. The data contain approximately 190,000 clones, around 80% of them seen just once; the ten biggest clones take up 14%. Sequencing input: peripheral blood. These receptors all come from a man aged 25 to 45 with active or convalescent COVID-19.

CDR3 sequence reads: CATSDLSSGRAGEQFF. DNA of the CDR3: TGTGCCACCAGTGATTTGTCTAGCGGGAGGGCCGGTGAGCAGTTCTTC. The V call is TRBV24-1, the J call TRBJ2-1; 12 bases are a match to TRBD2. The CDR3 runs 16 residues. The V gene end was trimmed by 0 bases and the J gene end by 9 bases; junction bases not matched to a gene: 5. Per germline, CDR1 KGHDR and CDR2 SFDVKD.

This chain uses TRBV15 with TRBJ1-4, with TRBD1 as a possible D gene (6 bases). Germline lookup yields CDR1 LNHNV and CDR2 YYDKDF (reference sequence). Trimming removed 3 bases at V and 10 bases at J, with 21 bases between. The CDR3 loop spans 16 amino acids. CDR3 nucleotides: TGTGCCACCAGCAGCTTAGAGGACAGTCCGATAAGAAAACTGTTTTTT. It yields the protein CATSSLEDSPIRKLFF.

This rearrangement joins TRBV6-1 to TRBJ1-1; 10 positions agree with TRBD1. Germline V gene sequence: CDR1 MNHNS, CDR2 SASEGT. V was clipped by 3 bases and J by 11 bases; unmatched bases: 21. The CDR3 consists of 18 residues. The CDR3 loop reads CASSDQNFGTGVVRGAFF. For the CDR3, the DNA is TGTGCCAGCAGTGATCAAAATTTCGGGACAGGGGTTGTAAGAGGGGCTTTCTTT.

The chain recombines TRBV2 with TRBJ2-1; TRBD2 matches at 11 bases. There are 13 residues in the CDR3. Germline trimming cut 9 bases from V and 4 bases from J; bases unmatched to any gene: 2. The germline V gene has CDR1 SNHLY and CDR2 FYNNEI. The CDR3 region is CASLAGGYNEQFF. In DNA form, the CDR3 reads TGTGCCAGTTTAGCGGGAGGGTACAATGAGCAGTTCTTC.

The chain carries TRBV30 and TRBJ2-7; D may be TRBD2 (5 bases). The V end lost 0 bases, the J end lost 5 bases, and 8 bases lay between the germline ends. CDR3 length equals 12 residues. In germline, CDR1 is GTSNPN, CDR2 SVGIG (reference sequence). The CDR3 region is CAWSVPGDEQYV. In nucleotides, the CDR3 is TGTGCCTGGAGTGTACCCGGGGACGAGCAGTACGTC.

This rearrangement joins TRBV14 to TRBJ2-5; TRBD2 is a possible D gene (6 bases). The CDR3 runs 13 residues. Germline V gene data show CDR1 as SGHDN and CDR2 as FVKESK. V was shortened by 4 bases and J by 5 bases, with 11 bases between the two germline ends. CDR3 nucleotides: TGTGCCAGCAGCCCCTCTGGGAGGGAGACCCAGTACTTC. Its translation: CASSPSGRETQYF.

V gene TRBV3-1 (or the pseudogene TRBV3-2) combines with J gene TRBJ2-5, with 12 bases identical to TRBD2. The V and J ends lost 0 bases and 7 bases, in that order; junction bases with no gene match: 6. The CDR3 runs to 16 residues. Germline V lookup: CDR1 LGHDT, CDR2 YNNKEL (reference sequence). For the CDR3, the DNA is TGTGCCAGCAGCCAAGATGTGACTAGCGGGGGTGGGACCCAGTACTTC. Its protein product is CASSQDVTSGGGTQYF.

The chain's CDR3 is CASSSGQTNEKLFF. The CDR3 nucleotides read TGTGCCAGCAGTTCCGGACAGACTAATGAAAAACTGTTTTTT. V usage is TRBV28 and J usage is TRBJ1-4; D is perhaps TRBD1 (6 bases). Germline CDR1 is MDHEN and CDR2 is SYDVKM. The germline V and J ends were trimmed by 4 bases and 2 bases, with 8 bases remaining between them. The CDR3 consists of 14 residues. Combining the CDR3 with reference TRBV28 and TRBJ1-4 gives the whole variable domain DVKVTQSSRYLVKRTGEKVFLECVQDMDHENMFWYRQDPGLGLRLIYFSYDVKMKEKGDIPEGYSVSREKKERFSLILESASTNQTSMYLCASSSGQTNEKLFFGSGTQLSVL.

This chain uses TRBV6-5 with TRBJ2-2; D gene ambiguous. The germline CDR1 and CDR2 sequences are MNHEY and SVGAGI. V lost 5 bases and J 7 bases, leaving 2 bases between the germline ends. The CDR3 has 10 residues. The DNA of the CDR3 is TGTGCCAGCAGTCGCGGGGAGCTGTTTTTT. Protein: CASSRGELFF.

The chain carries TRBV2 and TRBJ1-1, with 7 nucleotides matching TRBD1. The trim removed 2 bases at V and 7 bases at J, leaving 4 bases unmatched. The CDR3 has 13 amino acids. Germline V gene sequence: CDR1 SNHLY, CDR2 FYNNEI. Here the CDR3 DNA reads TGTGCCAGCAGTGAATTCAGGGGGTATGAAGCTTTCTTT. Amino acid sequence: CASSEFRGYEAFF.

This chain links TRBV11-3 with TRBJ2-1; unclear D gene. Trimming stripped 4 bases from V and 4 bases from J, with 14 bases between. Germline V gives CDR1 SGHNT, CDR2 YENEEA. The CDR3 length is 15 residues. CDR3 loop: CASSSRNPTYNEQFF. Here the CDR3 DNA reads TGTGCCAGCAGCTCGAGGAACCCGACTTACAATGAGCAGTTCTTC.

The rearrangement uses TRBV6-5 and TRBJ2-7; TRBD2 matches 10 bases. The CDR3 is 14 residues long. Germline-derived CDR1 and CDR2 are MNHEY and SVGAGI. J lost 1 base, V lost 6 bases, and 3 bases had no gene match. This CDR3 is CASRTSGESYEQYV. CDR3 bases: TGTGCCAGCAGAACTAGCGGGGAGTCCTACGAGCAGTACGTC.

The J gene is TRBJ1-6, the V gene TRBV6-5, with no clear D. Germline V CDR1 and CDR2: MNHEY, SVGAGI. V lost 2 bases and J lost 9, with 11 bases in between. This CDR3 region has 14 residues. The CDR3 loop reads CASSYGSLGSPLHF. The DNA of the CDR3 is TGTGCCAGCAGTTACGGGAGTCTGGGTTCACCCCTCCACTTT.

This sequence joins TRBV15 and TRBJ2-1, with D perhaps matching TRBD2 (5 bases). Trimming took 3 bases from V and 6 from J, leaving 21 bases between them. This CDR3 is built from 17 residues. Germline lookup yields CDR1 LNHNV and CDR2 YYDKDF (reference sequence). CDR3 sequence (DNA): TGTGCCACCAGCAGCGACCAACGAAGACATGGAGGCAATGAGCAGTTCTTC. Amino acid sequence: CATSSDQRRHGGNEQFF.

The CDR3 DNA is TGTGCCAGCAGCCCCAGACAGGGAACGAGCTCTGGAAACACCATATATTTT. Translation: CASSPRQGTSSGNTIYF. The chain links TRBV7-9 to TRBJ1-3, with 7 bases identical to TRBD1. The CDR3 totals 17 residues. CDR1 SEHNR and CDR2 FQNEAQ come from the germline V gene (reference sequence). After removal of 5 bases from V and 0 bases from J, the junction contained 10 bases not matched to a gene.

V and J are TRBV27 and TRBJ1-5; 9 bases fit TRBD1. The CDR3 spans 16 residues. The trim removed 5 bases at V and 1 base at J, leaving 6 bases unmatched. CDR1 MNHEY and CDR2 SMNVEV come from the germline V gene (reference sequence). The CDR3 DNA reads as TGTGCCAGCAGTCTCCGGACAGGGGCAAGCAATCAGCCCCAGCATTTT. Residues: CASSLRTGASNQPQHF.

J is TRBJ1-2 and V is TRBV7-9; unclear D gene. V was clipped by 8 bases and J by 6 bases, with 19 bases between them. CDR1 and CDR2 from the germline V gene are SEHNR and FQNEAQ (reference sequence). The CDR3 has 14 amino acids. This chain's CDR3 is CASSKGQARHGYTF. The DNA of the CDR3 is TGTGCCAGCTCCAAAGGGCAGGCCAGGCATGGCTACACCTTC.

The chain combines TRBV24-1 with TRBJ1-2; D gene ambiguous. The V gene lost 3 bases and the J gene lost 8 bases, with 15 bases spanning the gap. CDR1 and CDR2 from the germline V gene are KGHDR and SFDVKD. The CDR3 consists of 14 residues. CDR3 DNA: TGTGCCACCAGTGATCCGACTCCTGCCGGCGGCTACACCTTC. Translating gives CATSDPTPAGGYTF.

The chain carries TRBV19 and TRBJ1-1; no definite D call. The CDR3 has 13 residues. Germline CDR1 reads LNHDA; CDR2 reads SQIVND (reference sequence). V was trimmed by 3 bases and J by 5 bases, leaving 10 bases between them. Written as DNA, the CDR3 is TGTGCCAGTAGTATGACCCGGGATACTGAAGCTTTCTTT. Translating it yields CASSMTRDTEAFF.

The V and J genes are TRBV6-2 or TRBV6-3 and TRBJ2-3, with TRBD2 matching 14 bases. This CDR3 is 18 amino acids long. Looked up from germline, CDR1 is MNHEY and CDR2 is SVGEGT. V dropped 2 bases and J dropped 2; count of bases not matched to a gene: 6. CDR3 DNA: TGTGCCAGCAGTTACCCCAGACTAGCGGGAGGGTCCACAGATACGCAGTATTTT. This codes for CASSYPRLAGGSTDTQYF.

The V call is TRBV9, the J call TRBJ1-4, with 9 bases matching TRBD1. The CDR3 totals 16 residues. Germline V lookup: CDR1 SGDLS, CDR2 YYNGEE. J lost 7 bases, V lost 3 bases, and 10 bases had no gene match. As DNA, the CDR3 is TGTGCCAGCAGCGAGAGGGCTGGACAGGGGAGTGAAAAACTGTTTTTT. Residues: CASSERAGQGSEKLFF.

The rearrangement uses TRBV24-1 and TRBJ1-5; D possibly corresponds to TRBD1 (6 bases). The V end lost 2 bases, the J end lost 1 base, and 11 bases lay between the germline ends. This CDR3 contains 16 residues. Germline V gene sequence: CDR1 KGHDR, CDR2 SFDVKD. This CDR3 reads CATSDYTGYSNQPQHF. As DNA, the CDR3 is TGTGCCACCAGTGATTACACAGGGTACAGCAATCAGCCCCAGCATTTT.

This clone was recorded a few times. This chain uses TRBV4-1 with TRBJ2-1, with 8 bases matching TRBD2. The V gene end was trimmed by 3 bases and the J gene end by 0 bases; junction bases not matched to a gene: 4. Germline CDR1 and CDR2: MGHRA and YSYEKL. The CDR3 runs 16 residues. The CDR3 loop reads CASSQSGTSSYNEQFF. CDR3 DNA sequence: TGCGCCAGCAGCCAGTCAGGGACTAGCTCCTACAATGAGCAGTTCTTC.

This clone came up a few times. The V call is TRBV5-1, the J call TRBJ1-2; weak D call: TRBD1 (5 bases). Germline V lookup: CDR1 SGHRS, CDR2 YFSETQ. V was clipped by 0 bases and J by 3 bases, with 12 bases between them. This CDR3 spans 15 amino acids. CDR3 in amino acids: CASSLEGVNYYGYTF. DNA for the CDR3: TGCGCCAGCAGCTTGGAAGGGGTCAACTACTATGGCTACACCTTC.

This clone was found a few times. The chain uses TRBV27 and TRBJ2-7; D perhaps matches TRBD2 (5 bases). The CDR3 contains 13 residues. Trimming stripped 2 bases from V and 7 bases from J, with 12 bases between. Germline loops: CDR1 MNHEY, CDR2 SMNVEV (reference sequence). The CDR3: CASSLEGVGEQYF. Here the CDR3 DNA reads TGTGCCAGCAGTTTAGAGGGCGTGGGGGAGCAGTACTTC.

The V call is TRBV7-2, the J call TRBJ1-3; weak D call: TRBD1 (5 bases). The CDR3 covers 14 residues. Looked up from germline, CDR1 is SGHTA and CDR2 is FQGNSA. Trimming removed 1 base from V and 7 bases from J, with 11 bases in between. The CDR3 bases are TGTGCCAGCAGCTTAGGGGGCGGTTGGAACACCATATATTTT. This codes for CASSLGGGWNTIYF.

The gene calls are TRBV27 and TRBJ1-1; 10 nucleotides agree with TRBD1. V dropped 6 bases and J dropped 11; count of bases not matched to a gene: 9. This CDR3 comprises 13 residues. Germline V gives CDR1 MNHEY, CDR2 SMNVEV (reference sequence). The CDR3, as DNA: TGTGCCAGCAGCCCCGGACAGGGGGTCGCCGCTTTCTTT. It is translated as CASSPGQGVAAFF.

The genes are TRBV10-1 and TRBJ2-1, with TRBD2 matching 10 bases. CDR1 and CDR2 from the germline V gene are WNHNN and SYGVQD (reference sequence). The CDR3 contains 15 residues. V dropped 0 bases and J dropped 6; count of bases not matched to a gene: 2. CDR3 nucleotide sequence: TGCGCCAGCAGTGAGTCGTTAGCGGGAGGCAATGAGCAGTTCTTC. Its protein product is CASSESLAGGNEQFF.

This chain uses TRBV7-9 with TRBJ1-2, with TRBD1 identical over 10 bases. Trimming cost V 3 bases and J 4 bases; bases outside gene matches: 5. This CDR3 has 15 residues. Germline CDR1 is SEHNR and CDR2 is FQNEAQ (reference sequence). CDR3 protein: CASSLQGQGGYGYTF. The DNA for the CDR3 is TGTGCCAGCAGCTTGCAAGGACAGGGGGGCTATGGCTACACCTTC.

V usage is TRBV5-4 and J usage is TRBJ1-1; tentative D call: TRBD1 (5 bases). CDR1 SGHNT and CDR2 YYREEE come from the germline V gene (reference sequence). The CDR3 extends over 14 amino acids. Trimming left V 0 bases short and J 3 bases short, with 9 bases between. The chain's CDR3 is CASSLDRRDTEAFF. CDR3 bases: TGTGCCAGCAGCTTGGACAGGAGAGACACTGAAGCTTTCTTT.